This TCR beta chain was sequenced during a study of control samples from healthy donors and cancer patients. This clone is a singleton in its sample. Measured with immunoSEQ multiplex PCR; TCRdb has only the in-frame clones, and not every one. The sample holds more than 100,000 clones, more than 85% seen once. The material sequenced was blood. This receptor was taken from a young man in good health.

Here the CDR3 reads CALEETNFPEAFF. The DNA for the CDR3 is TGTGCCTTAGAGGAGACTAACTTCCCTGAAGCTTTCTTT. V is TRBV30 and J is TRBJ1-1; D is unclear. V was pared by 7 bases and J by 6 bases, with 18 bases between. The CDR3 runs to 13 residues. Per germline, CDR1 GTSNPN and CDR2 SVGIG (reference sequence). Full variable domain (rest looked up from reference TRBV30 and TRBJ1-1): SQTIHQWPATLVQPVGSPLSLECTVEGTSNPNLYWYRQAAGRGLQLLFYSVGIGQISSEVPQNLSASRPQDRQFILSSKKLLLSDSGFYLCALEETNFPEAFFGQGTRLTVV.